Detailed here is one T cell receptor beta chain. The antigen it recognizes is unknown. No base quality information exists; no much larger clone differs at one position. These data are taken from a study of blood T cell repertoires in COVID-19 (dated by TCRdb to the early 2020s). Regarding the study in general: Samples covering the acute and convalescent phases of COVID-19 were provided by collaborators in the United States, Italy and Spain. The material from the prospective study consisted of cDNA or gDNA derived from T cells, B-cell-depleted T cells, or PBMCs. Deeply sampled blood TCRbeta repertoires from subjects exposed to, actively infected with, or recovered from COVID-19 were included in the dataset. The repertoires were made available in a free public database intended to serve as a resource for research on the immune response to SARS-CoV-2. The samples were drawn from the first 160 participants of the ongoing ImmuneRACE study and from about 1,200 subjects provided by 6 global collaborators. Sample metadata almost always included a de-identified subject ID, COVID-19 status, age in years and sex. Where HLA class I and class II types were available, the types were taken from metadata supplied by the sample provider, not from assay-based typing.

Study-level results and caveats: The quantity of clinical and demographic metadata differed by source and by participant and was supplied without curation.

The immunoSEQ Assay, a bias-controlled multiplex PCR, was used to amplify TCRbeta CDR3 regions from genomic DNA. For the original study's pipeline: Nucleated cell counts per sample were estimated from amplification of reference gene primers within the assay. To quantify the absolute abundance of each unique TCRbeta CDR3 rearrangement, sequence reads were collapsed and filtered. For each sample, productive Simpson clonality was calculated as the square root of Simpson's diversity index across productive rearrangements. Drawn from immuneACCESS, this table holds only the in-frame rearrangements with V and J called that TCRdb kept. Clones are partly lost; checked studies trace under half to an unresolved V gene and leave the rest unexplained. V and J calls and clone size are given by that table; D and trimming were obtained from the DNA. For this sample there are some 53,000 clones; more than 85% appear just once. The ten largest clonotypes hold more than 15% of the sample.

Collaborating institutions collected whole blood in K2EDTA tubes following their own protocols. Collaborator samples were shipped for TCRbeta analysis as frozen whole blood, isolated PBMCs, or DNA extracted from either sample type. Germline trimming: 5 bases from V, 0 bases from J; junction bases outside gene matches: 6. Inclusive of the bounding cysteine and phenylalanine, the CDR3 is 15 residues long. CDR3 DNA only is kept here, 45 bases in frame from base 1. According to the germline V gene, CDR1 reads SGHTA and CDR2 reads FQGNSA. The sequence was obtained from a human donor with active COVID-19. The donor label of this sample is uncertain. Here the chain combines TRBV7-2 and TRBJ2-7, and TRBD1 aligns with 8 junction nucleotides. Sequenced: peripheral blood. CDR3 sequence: CASSKGTGLSYEQYF. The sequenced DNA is TGTGCCAGCAGCAAGGGGACAGGCCTCTCCTACGAGCAGTACTTC.